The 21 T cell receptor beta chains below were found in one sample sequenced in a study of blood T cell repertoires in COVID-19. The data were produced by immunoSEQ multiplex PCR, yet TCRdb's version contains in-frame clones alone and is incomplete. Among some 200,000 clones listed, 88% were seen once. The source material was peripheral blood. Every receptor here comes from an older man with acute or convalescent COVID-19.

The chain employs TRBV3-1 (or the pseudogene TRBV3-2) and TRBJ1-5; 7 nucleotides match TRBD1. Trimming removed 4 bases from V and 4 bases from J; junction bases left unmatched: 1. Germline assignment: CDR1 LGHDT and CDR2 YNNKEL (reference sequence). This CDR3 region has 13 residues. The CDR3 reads CASSPQGNQPQHF. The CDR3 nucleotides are TGTGCCAGCAGCCCACAGGGGAATCAGCCCCAGCATTTT.

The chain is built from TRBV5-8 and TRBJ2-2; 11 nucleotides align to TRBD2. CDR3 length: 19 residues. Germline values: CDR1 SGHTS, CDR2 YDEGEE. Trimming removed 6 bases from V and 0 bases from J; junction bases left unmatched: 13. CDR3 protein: CASTYFSGLAVTNTGELFF. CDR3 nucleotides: TGTGCCAGCACCTATTTCTCGGGACTAGCGGTTACGAACACCGGGGAGCTGTTTTTT.

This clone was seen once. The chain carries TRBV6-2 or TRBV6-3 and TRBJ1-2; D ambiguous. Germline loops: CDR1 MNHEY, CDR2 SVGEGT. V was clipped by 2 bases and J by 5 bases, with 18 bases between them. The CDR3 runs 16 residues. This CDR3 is CASSYGGQEVAYGYTF. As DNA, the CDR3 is TGTGCCAGCAGTTACGGAGGGCAGGAAGTGGCTTATGGCTACACCTTC.

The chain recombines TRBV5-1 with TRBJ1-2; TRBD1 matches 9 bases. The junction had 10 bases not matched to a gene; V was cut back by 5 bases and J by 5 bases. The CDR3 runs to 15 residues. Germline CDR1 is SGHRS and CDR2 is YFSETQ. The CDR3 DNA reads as TGCGCCAGCAGTTATACAGGGGGCCCATTTTATGGCTACACCTTC. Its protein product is CASSYTGGPFYGYTF.

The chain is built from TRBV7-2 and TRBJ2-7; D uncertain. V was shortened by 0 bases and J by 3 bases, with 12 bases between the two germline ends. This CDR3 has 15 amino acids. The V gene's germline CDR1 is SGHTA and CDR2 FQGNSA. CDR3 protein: CASSLARGFYYEQYF. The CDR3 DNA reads TGTGCCAGCAGCTTAGCTCGAGGTTTTTACTACGAGCAGTACTTC.

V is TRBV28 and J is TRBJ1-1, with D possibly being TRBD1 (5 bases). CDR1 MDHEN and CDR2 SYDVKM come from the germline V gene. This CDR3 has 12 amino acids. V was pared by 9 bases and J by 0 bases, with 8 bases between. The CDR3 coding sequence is TGTGCCAGTACCAGGGTGAACACTGAAGCTTTCTTT. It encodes CASTRVNTEAFF.

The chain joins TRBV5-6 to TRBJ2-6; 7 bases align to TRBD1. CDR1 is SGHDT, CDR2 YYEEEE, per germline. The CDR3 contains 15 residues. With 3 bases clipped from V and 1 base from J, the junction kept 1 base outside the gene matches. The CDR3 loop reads CASSWGQSGANVLTF. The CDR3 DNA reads TGTGCCAGCAGCTGGGGACAGTCTGGGGCCAACGTCCTGACTTTC. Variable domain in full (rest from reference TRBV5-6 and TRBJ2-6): DAGVTQSPTHLIKTRGQQVTLRCSPKSGHDTVSWYQQALGQGPQFIFQYYEEEERQRGNFPDRFSGHQFPNYSSELNVNALLLGDSALYLCASSWGQSGANVLTFGAGSRLTVL.

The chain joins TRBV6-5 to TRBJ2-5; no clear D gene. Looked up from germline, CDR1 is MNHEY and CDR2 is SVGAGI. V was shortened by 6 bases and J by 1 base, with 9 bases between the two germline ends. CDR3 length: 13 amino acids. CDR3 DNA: TGTGCCAGCAGGGCCCCTGCCCAAGAGACCCAGTACTTC. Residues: CASRAPAQETQYF.

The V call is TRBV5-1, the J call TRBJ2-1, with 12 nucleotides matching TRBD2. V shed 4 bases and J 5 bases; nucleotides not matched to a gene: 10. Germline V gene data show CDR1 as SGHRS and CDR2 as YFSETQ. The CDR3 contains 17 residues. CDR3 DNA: TGCGCCAGCAGCGACCCCCGACTAGCGGGAGATCACAATGAGCAGTTCTTC. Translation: CASSDPRLAGDHNEQFF.

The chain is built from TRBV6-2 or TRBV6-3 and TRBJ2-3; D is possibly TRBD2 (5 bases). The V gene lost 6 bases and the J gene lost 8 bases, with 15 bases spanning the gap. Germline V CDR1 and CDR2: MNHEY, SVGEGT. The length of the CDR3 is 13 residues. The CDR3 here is CASSRGSPGTQYF. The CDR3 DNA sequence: TGTGCCAGCAGCCGAGGGAGTCCAGGTACGCAGTATTTT.

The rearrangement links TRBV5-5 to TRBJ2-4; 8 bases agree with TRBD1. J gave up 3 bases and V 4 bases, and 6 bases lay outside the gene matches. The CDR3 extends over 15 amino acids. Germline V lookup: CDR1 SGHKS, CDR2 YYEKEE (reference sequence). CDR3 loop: CASSKIGTGKNIQYF. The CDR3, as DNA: TGTGCCAGCAGCAAGATCGGGACAGGCAAAAACATTCAGTACTTC.

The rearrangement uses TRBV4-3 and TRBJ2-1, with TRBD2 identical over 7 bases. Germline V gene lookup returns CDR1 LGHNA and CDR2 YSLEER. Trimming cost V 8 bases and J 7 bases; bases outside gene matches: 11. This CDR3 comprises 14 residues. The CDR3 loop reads CASFRGGPLNEQFF. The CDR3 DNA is TGCGCCAGCTTCCGGGGAGGGCCCTTGAATGAGCAGTTCTTC.

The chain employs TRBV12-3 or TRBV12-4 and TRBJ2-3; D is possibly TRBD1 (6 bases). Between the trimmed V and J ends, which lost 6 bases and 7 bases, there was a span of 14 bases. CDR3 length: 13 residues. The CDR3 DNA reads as TGTGCCAGCAGGGGGGCCAGTACAAATACGCAGTATTTT. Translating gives CASRGASTNTQYF.

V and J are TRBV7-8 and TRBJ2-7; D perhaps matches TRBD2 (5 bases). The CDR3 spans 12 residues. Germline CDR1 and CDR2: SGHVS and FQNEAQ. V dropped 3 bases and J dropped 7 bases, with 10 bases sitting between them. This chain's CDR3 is CASSFSRREQYF. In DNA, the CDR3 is TGTGCCAGCAGCTTCTCCCGGAGGGAGCAGTACTTC.

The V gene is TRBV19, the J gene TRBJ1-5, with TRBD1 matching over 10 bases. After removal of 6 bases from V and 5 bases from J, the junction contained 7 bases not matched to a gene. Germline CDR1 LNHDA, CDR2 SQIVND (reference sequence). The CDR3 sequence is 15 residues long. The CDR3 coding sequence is TGTGCCAGTAGGCGGGGACAGGGGCACGATCAGCCCCAGCATTTT. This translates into CASRRGQGHDQPQHF.

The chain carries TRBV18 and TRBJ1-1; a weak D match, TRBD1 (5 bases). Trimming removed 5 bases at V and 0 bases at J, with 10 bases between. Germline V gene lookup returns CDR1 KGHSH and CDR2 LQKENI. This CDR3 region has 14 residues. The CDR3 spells CASSAGRLNTEAFF. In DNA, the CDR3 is TGTGCCAGCTCAGCGGGACGGCTGAACACTGAAGCTTTCTTT.

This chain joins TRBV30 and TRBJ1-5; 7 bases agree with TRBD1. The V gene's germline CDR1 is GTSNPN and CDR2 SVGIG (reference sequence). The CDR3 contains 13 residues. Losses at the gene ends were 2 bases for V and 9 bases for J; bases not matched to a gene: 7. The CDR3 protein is CAWSRQGLGPQHF. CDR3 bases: TGTGCCTGGAGTCGACAGGGATTGGGGCCCCAGCATTTT.

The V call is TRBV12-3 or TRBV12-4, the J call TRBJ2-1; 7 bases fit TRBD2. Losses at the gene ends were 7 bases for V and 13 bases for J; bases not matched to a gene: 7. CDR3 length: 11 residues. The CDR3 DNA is TGTGCCAGCACCCCCGCGGGGGTTCAGTTCTTC. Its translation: CASTPAGVQFF.

Here the CDR3 reads CASSLRTGGFEKLFF. In nucleotides, the CDR3 is TGTGCCAGCAGTTTGAGGACAGGGGGGTTTGAAAAACTGTTTTTT. This chain connects TRBV28 to TRBJ1-4; 10 bases map to TRBD1. Trimming at V came to 3 bases and at J to 7 bases, leaving 5 bases not matched to a gene. The CDR3 runs to 15 residues. CDR1 is MDHEN, CDR2 SYDVKM, per germline.

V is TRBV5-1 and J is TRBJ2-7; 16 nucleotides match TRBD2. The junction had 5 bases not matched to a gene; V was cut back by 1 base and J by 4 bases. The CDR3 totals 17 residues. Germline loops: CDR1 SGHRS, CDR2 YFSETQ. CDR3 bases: TGCGCCAGCAGCTTGTTTGGGGGACTAGCGGGAGGGTACGAGCAGTACTTC. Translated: CASSLFGGLAGGYEQYF.

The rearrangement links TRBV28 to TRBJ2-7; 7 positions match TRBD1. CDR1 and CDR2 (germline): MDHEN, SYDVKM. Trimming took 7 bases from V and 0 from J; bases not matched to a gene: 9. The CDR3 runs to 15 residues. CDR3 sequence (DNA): TGTGCCAGCACCTCTAGGGGACAGCCCTCCTACGAGCAGTACTTC. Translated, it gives CASTSRGQPSYEQYF.